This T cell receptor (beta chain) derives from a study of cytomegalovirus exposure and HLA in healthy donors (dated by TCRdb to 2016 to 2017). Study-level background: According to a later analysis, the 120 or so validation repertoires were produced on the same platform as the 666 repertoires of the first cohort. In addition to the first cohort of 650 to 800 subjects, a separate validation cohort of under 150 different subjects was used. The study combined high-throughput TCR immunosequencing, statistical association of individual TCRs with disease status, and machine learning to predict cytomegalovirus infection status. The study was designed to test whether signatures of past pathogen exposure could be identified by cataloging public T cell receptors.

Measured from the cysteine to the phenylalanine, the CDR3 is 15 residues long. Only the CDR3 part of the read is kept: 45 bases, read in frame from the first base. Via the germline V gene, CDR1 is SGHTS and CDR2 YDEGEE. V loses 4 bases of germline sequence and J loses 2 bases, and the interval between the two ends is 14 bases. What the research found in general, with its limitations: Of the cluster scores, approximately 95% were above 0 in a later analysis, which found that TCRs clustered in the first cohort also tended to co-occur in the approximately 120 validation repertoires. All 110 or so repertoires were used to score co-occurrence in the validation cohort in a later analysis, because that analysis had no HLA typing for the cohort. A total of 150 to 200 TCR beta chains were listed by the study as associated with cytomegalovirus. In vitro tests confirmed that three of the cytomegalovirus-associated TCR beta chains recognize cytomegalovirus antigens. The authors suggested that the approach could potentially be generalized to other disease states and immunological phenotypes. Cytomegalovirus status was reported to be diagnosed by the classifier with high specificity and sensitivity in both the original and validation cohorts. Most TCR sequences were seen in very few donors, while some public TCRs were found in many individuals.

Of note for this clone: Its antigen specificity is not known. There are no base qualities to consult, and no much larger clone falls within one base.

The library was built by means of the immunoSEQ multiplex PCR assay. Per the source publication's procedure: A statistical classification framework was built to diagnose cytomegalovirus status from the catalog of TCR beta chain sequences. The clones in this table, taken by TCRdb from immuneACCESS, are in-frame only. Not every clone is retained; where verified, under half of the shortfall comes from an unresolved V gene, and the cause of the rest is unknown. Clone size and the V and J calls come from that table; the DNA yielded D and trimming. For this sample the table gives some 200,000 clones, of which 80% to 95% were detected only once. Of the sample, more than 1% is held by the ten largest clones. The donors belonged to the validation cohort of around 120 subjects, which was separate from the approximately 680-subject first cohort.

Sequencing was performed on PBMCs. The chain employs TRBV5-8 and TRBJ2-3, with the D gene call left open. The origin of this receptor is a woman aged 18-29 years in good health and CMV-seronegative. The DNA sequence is TGTGCCAGCAGCAGAGAGACAACTCCCACAGATACGCAGTATTTT. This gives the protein CASSRETTPTDTQYF.